This passage covers 16 T cell receptor beta chains from one sample sequenced in a study of cytomegalovirus exposure and HLA in healthy donors. With 60 Vbeta and 13 Jbeta primers, the PCR was carried out. Clones were read by immunoSEQ multiplex PCR, and TCRdb kept only the in-frame ones, dropping some. Here the sample spans roughly 110,000 clones, roughly 87% being singletons. Sequenced material: PBMCs. The receptors were gathered from a man aged 25 to 40 in good health and CMV-seropositive.

The V and J genes are TRBV19 and TRBJ2-2, with D perhaps TRBD1 (5 bases). The ends were cut back, 7 bases at V and 5 bases at J, with 14 bases in the middle. The CDR3 has 14 amino acids. CDR1 is LNHDA and CDR2 is SQIVND in the germline V gene (reference sequence). This CDR3 reads CASILQGQTGELFF. Here the CDR3 DNA reads TGTGCCAGTATTCTCCAGGGTCAGACCGGGGAGCTGTTTTTT.

The gene calls are TRBV2 and TRBJ2-7; 7 bases fit TRBD1. The junction had 7 bases not matched to a gene; V was cut back by 1 base and J by 4 bases. The germline CDR1 and CDR2 sequences are SNHLY and FYNNEI. This CDR3 contains 15 residues. The CDR3 protein is CASSEGEGGAYEQYF. In DNA, the CDR3 is TGTGCCAGCAGTGAAGGAGAAGGGGGCGCGTACGAGCAGTACTTC. Complete variable domain (other parts from reference TRBV2 and TRBJ2-7): EPEVTQTPSHQVTQMGQEVILRCVPISNHLYFYWYRQILGQKVEFLVSFYNNEISEKSEIFDDQFSVERPDGSNFTLKIRSTKLEDSAMYFCASSEGEGGAYEQYFGPGTRLTVT.

The CDR3 nucleotides are TGTGCCAGCCAGCAGGGTTTGAGTACTAATGAAAAACTGTTTTTT. Its protein is CASQQGLSTNEKLFF. V and J are TRBV7-6 and TRBJ1-4; D might be TRBD1 (5 bases). Trimming removed 8 bases from V and 2 bases from J, with 15 bases in between. Germline loops: CDR1 SGHVS, CDR2 FNYEAQ. This CDR3 region has 15 residues.

The chain joins TRBV2 to TRBJ1-2; tentatively, D is TRBD1 (5 bases). The CDR3 is 13 amino acids. Germline V gives CDR1 SNHLY, CDR2 FYNNEI. Trimming removed 5 bases at V and 4 bases at J, with 11 bases between. CDR3 region: CASSPDSVYGYTF. The CDR3 DNA follows: TGTGCCAGCAGTCCCGACAGCGTCTATGGCTACACCTTC.

The CDR3 region is CASSLWGLAGPRTDTQYF. The CDR3 nucleotides are TGTGCCAGCAGCTTGTGGGGACTAGCGGGACCGCGCACAGATACGCAGTATTTT. This chain uses TRBV5-4 with TRBJ2-3; 13 positions agree with TRBD2. Unmatched junction bases numbered 6, after V lost 1 base and J lost 1 base. This CDR3 region has 18 residues. Germline V gene lookup returns CDR1 SGHNT and CDR2 YYREEE (reference sequence). The complete variable domain, with remaining parts taken from reference TRBV5-4 and TRBJ2-3, reads ETGVTQSPTHLIKTRGQQVTLRCSSQSGHNTVSWYQQALGQGPQFIFQYYREEENGRGNFPPRFSGLQFPNYSSELNVNALELDDSALYLCASSLWGLAGPRTDTQYFGPGTRLTVL.

The genes are TRBV5-1 and TRBJ2-5; 7 bases match TRBD1. V lost 0 bases, J lost 2 bases, and 7 bases stayed unmatched. The CDR3 is 16 residues long. Germline V gene data show CDR1 as SGHRS and CDR2 as YFSETQ. CDR3: CASSLAGRGSQETQYF. Written as DNA, the CDR3 is TGCGCCAGCAGCTTGGCGGGCAGGGGGAGTCAAGAGACCCAGTACTTC.

The chain combines TRBV6-1 with TRBJ1-1; TRBD1 might be the D (5 bases). Germline V gene sequence: CDR1 MNHNS, CDR2 SASEGT. This CDR3 is 14 amino acids long. V lost 5 bases and J lost 1, with 11 bases in between. The DNA of the CDR3 is TGTGCCAGCAGTTGGGCGGGGCGGAACACTGAAGCTTTCTTT. It yields the protein CASSWAGRNTEAFF.

This clone was observed a single time. The genes are TRBV19 and TRBJ2-7, with D perhaps TRBD1 (5 bases). With 7 bases removed from V and 5 bases from J, the gap between germline ends came to 15 bases. Per germline, CDR1 LNHDA and CDR2 SQIVND (reference sequence). This CDR3 contains 13 residues. The CDR3: CASTPDSLNEQYF. CDR3 in DNA: TGTGCCAGTACCCCCGACAGTCTTAACGAGCAGTACTTC.

The chain has TRBV5-5 and TRBJ1-4, with a tentative D call TRBD1 (5 bases). V lost 0 bases and J lost 8, with 11 bases in between. The CDR3 covers 14 residues. Germline-derived CDR1 and CDR2 are SGHKS and YYEKEE (reference sequence). The CDR3 here is CASSLGHRSEKLFF. Written as DNA, the CDR3 is TGTGCCAGCAGCTTGGGTCACAGGTCCGAAAAACTGTTTTTT.

This chain connects TRBV5-6 to TRBJ1-2; 7 bases fit TRBD1. The CDR3 has 14 amino acids. The V gene end was trimmed by 4 bases and the J gene end by 4 bases; junction bases not matched to a gene: 7. In germline, CDR1 is SGHDT, CDR2 YYEEEE. CDR3 nucleotide sequence: TGTGCCAGCAGCGGGATGGACAGGCCCTATGGCTACACCTTC. Protein product: CASSGMDRPYGYTF.

The V call is TRBV18, the J call TRBJ1-1; weak D call: TRBD1 (6 bases). Trimming stripped 3 bases from V and 4 bases from J, with 15 bases between. Looked up from germline, CDR1 is KGHSH and CDR2 is LQKENI. The CDR3 totals 15 residues. For the CDR3, the DNA is TGTGCCAGCTCACCCATTCAGGGGTTCGGCACTGAAGCTTTCTTT. Amino acid sequence: CASSPIQGFGTEAFF.

The chain links TRBV10-3 to TRBJ1-2; 8 positions agree with TRBD1. Trimming cost V 3 bases and J 1 base; bases outside gene matches: 4. The CDR3 spans 15 residues. Germline values: CDR1 ENHRY, CDR2 SYGVKD. The CDR3 sequence is CAISEGQGGNYGYTF. The CDR3 nucleotides read TGTGCCATCAGTGAAGGACAGGGCGGTAACTATGGCTACACCTTC.

This clone has more than one count but fewer than ten. The V gene is TRBV9, the J gene TRBJ1-6; D uncertain. The V and J ends lost 3 bases and 0 bases respectively, with 7 bases between them. CDR1 is SGDLS and CDR2 is YYNGEE in the germline V gene. CDR3 length equals 15 residues. CDR3 DNA: TGTGCCAGCAGCGGGGCGGGCTCCTATAATTCACCCCTCCACTTT. It translates to CASSGAGSYNSPLHF.

This clone was seen just once. The CDR3 loop reads CASSFRTGGYTF. The CDR3 DNA follows: TGTGCCAGCAGTTTCCGGACAGGCGGCTACACCTTC. J is TRBJ1-2 and V is TRBV6-5, with 7 bases fitting TRBD1. Germline V CDR1 and CDR2: MNHEY, SVGAGI. V shed 4 bases and J 8 bases; nucleotides not matched to a gene: 4. This CDR3 has 12 amino acids.

Remarks on this clone: At one boundary the junction diverges from the germline segment, which might be a read error. The chain is built from TRBV4-1 and TRBJ2-3; 7 nucleotides align to TRBD1. CDR3 length: 13 amino acids. The V gene's germline CDR1 is MGHRA and CDR2 YSYEKL. The CDR3 reads CASSQEVKGAVGF. In DNA, the CDR3 is TGCGCCAGCAGCCAAGAAGTCAAGGGGGCAGTAGGTTTT.

This rearrangement joins TRBV25-1 to TRBJ2-1; 9 bases map to TRBD1. In germline, CDR1 is MGHDK, CDR2 SYGVNS. The CDR3 is 15 residues long. V dropped 3 bases and J dropped 7; count of bases not matched to a gene: 7. The CDR3 DNA sequence: TGTGCCAGCAGTGAGGGGACAGGGCCGTGGAATGAGCAGTTCTTC. Its translation is CASSEGTGPWNEQFF. The full variable domain, rest sourced from reference TRBV25-1 and TRBJ2-1, is EADIYQTPRYLVIGTGKKITLECSQTMGHDKMYWYQQDPGMELHLIHYSYGVNSTEKGDLSSESTVSRIRTEHFPLTLESARPSHTSQYLCASSEGTGPWNEQFFGPGTRLTVL.